The 3 T cell receptor beta chains below all came from one sample that was sequenced in a study of OX40 agonist ivuxolimab in advanced cancers. TCRdb's table, derived via immunoSEQ multiplex PCR, lists solely in-frame clones and lacks some. Of roughly 73,000 clones listed, 70% to 90% are singletons. This sample comprised CD4+ or CD8+ T cells sorted from blood, obtained in a trial of the OX40 agonist ivuxolimab. These receptors originate from an adult with an advanced solid tumor such as melanoma, head and neck, liver or kidney cancer.

This rearrangement joins TRBV27 to TRBJ1-6; unclear D gene. This CDR3 has 15 amino acids. V dropped 1 base and J dropped 2 bases, with 6 bases sitting between them. CDR1 is MNHEY, CDR2 SMNVEV, per germline (reference sequence). The CDR3 coding sequence is TGTGCCAGCAGTTTATACAGTCCCTATAATTCACCCCTCCACTTT. As protein: CASSLYSPYNSPLHF.

The rearrangement uses TRBV4-1 and TRBJ1-4; no reliable D call. Germline-derived CDR1 and CDR2 are MGHRA and YSYEKL. The CDR3 loop spans 17 amino acids. The V gene lost 2 bases and the J gene lost 3 bases, with 16 bases spanning the gap. CDR3 region: CASSQPGRAMANEKLFF. CDR3 sequence (DNA): TGCGCCAGCAGCCAACCGGGCCGGGCCATGGCTAATGAAAAACTGTTTTTT.

This clone showed up just once. CDR3 protein: CASSLKGRGGYTF. DNA for the CDR3: TGTGCCAGCAGTTTAAAGGGTAGAGGGGGCTACACCTTC. The chain joins TRBV27 to TRBJ1-2, with D unresolved. This CDR3 has 13 residues. Trimming cost V 2 bases and J 8 bases, with 12 bases left between them. Germline V gene lookup returns CDR1 MNHEY and CDR2 SMNVEV (reference sequence).